One and the same sample provided the 17 T cell receptor beta chains below, sequenced in a study of molecular identifiers for immune sequencing clone quantification. TCRdb itself ran the PCR reads through MiXCR, one entry per CDR3 protein. The table shows over 550,000 distinct CDR3 sequences, with about 25% occurring only once. Material: naive CD8+ T cells from blood, with Jurkat cell RNA spiked in. As for subset: FACS-sorted CD8+CD4-CCR7+CD45RA+ naive T cells. The receptors derive from a human donor in good health. Some libraries in this study had Jurkat cell RNA spiked in.

The rearrangement links TRBV6-2 or TRBV6-3 to TRBJ1-2; the match to TRBD1 covers 7 bases. This CDR3 has 15 residues. The germline gives CDR1 MNHEY, CDR2 SVGEGT. V shed 0 bases and J 3 bases; nucleotides not matched to a gene: 4. Here the CDR3 reads CASSYSRQGDYGYTF. In nucleotides, the CDR3 is TGTGCCAGCAGTTACTCCCGACAGGGAGACTATGGCTACACCTTC.

This clonotype was counted ten times or more. This chain links TRBV29-1 with TRBJ1-2, with 8 bases matching TRBD1. The CDR3 length is 16 residues. Germline V lookup: CDR1 SQVTM, CDR2 ANQGSEA. The V gene end was trimmed by 1 base and the J gene end by 1 base; junction bases not matched to a gene: 8. The CDR3 bases are TGCAGCGTTGAAGCCTGGACAGGGAATTTTAACTATGGCTACACCTTC. This encodes CSVEAWTGNFNYGYTF.

Ten or more counts support this clonotype. This sequence joins TRBV20-1 and TRBJ2-3, with 9 bases aligning to TRBD2. Per germline, CDR1 DFQATT and CDR2 SNEGSKA (reference sequence). This CDR3 spans 17 amino acids. Trimming removed 5 bases from V and 2 bases from J; junction bases left unmatched: 14. CDR3 nucleotide sequence: TGCAGTGCTGAGAGCGGGGGGACTAGATACGCCACAGATACGCAGTATTTT. It is translated as CSAESGGTRYATDTQYF.

This clonotype showed up many times. The chain uses TRBV6-2 or TRBV6-3 and TRBJ2-5; the match to TRBD2 covers 7 bases. This CDR3 is 15 amino acids long. CDR1 and CDR2 from the germline V gene are MNHEY and SVGEGT. V was clipped by 7 bases and J by 5 bases; unmatched bases: 13. The CDR3 protein is CASTLGLAVRETQYF. The CDR3 DNA reads as TGTGCCAGCACCCTGGGGCTAGCGGTTCGTGAGACCCAGTACTTC.

A note on this clonotype: A clone one base away is much larger, so this may be a read error. This rearrangement joins TRBV6-5 to TRBJ1-3, with D uncertain. This CDR3 is 16 amino acids long. Trimming shortened V by 0 bases and J by 0 bases, and 9 bases separated the two germline ends. Germline V gene data show CDR1 as MNHEY and CDR2 as SVGAGI. CDR3 coding DNA: TGTGCCAGCAGTTACTCATCGCCCAGCTCTGGAAACACCATATATTTT. The encoded protein is CASSYSSPSSGNTIYF.

The rearrangement links TRBV4-3 to TRBJ1-3; tentatively, D is TRBD1 (5 bases). CDR3 size: 15 residues. V shed 4 bases and J shed 0 bases, with 10 bases lying between them. Germline values: CDR1 LGHNA, CDR2 YSLEER. The CDR3 DNA follows: TGCGCCAGCAGCCCGACAGAAGTCTCTGGAAACACCATATATTTT. This translates into CASSPTEVSGNTIYF.

Only a few counts were recorded for this clonotype. The V and J genes are TRBV20-1 and TRBJ2-2; D perhaps matches TRBD2 (6 bases). Trimming took off 5 bases at V and 7 bases at J, with 32 bases between the two ends. There are 19 residues in the CDR3. Germline V gene lookup returns CDR1 DFQATT and CDR2 SNEGSKA (reference sequence). The CDR3 nucleotides are TGCAGTGCTCCTCTCGCGAGGGACTCCTACCGTGCTCTGGACGGGGAGCTGTTTTTT. As protein: CSAPLARDSYRALDGELFF.

This clonotype was counted many times. The J gene is TRBJ2-7, the V gene TRBV20-1; weak D call: TRBD2 (5 bases). From germline, CDR1 is DFQATT and CDR2 SNEGSKA (reference sequence). The CDR3 length is 13 residues. V was pared by 5 bases and J by 1 base, with 12 bases between. The CDR3 nucleotides read TGCAGTGCTCACGGGGAGAATTCCTACGAGCAGTACTTC. Its protein is CSAHGENSYEQYF.

This clonotype was seen only once. It may be a read error: a sequence one base away is much more abundant. The conserved phenylalanine or tryptophan is not found at the CDR3 terminus, so this likely reflects a read error. CDR3 residues: CASSPSPGEDKNIQYL. In DNA, the CDR3 is TGTGCCAGCAGTCCCAGCCCAGGGGAGGACAAAAACATTCAGTACCTC. The chain is built from TRBV12-3 or TRBV12-4 and TRBJ2-4, with D perhaps given as TRBD1 or TRBD2 (6 bases each). Trimming stripped 5 bases from V and 3 bases from J, with 17 bases between. This CDR3 has 16 amino acids.

There are a few counts of this clonotype. This chain uses TRBV15 with TRBJ2-5; D tentatively reads TRBD1 or TRBD2 (5 bases each). The germline V and J ends were trimmed by 3 bases and 1 base, with 9 bases remaining between them. The CDR3 sequence is 14 residues long. CDR1 and CDR2 from the germline V gene are LNHNV and YYDKDF (reference sequence). This CDR3 is CATSSPGPQETQYF. The CDR3 region has the DNA TGTGCCACCAGCAGCCCGGGACCCCAAGAGACCCAGTACTTC.

This clonotype appeared a few times. The J gene is TRBJ1-2, the V gene TRBV7-9; no firm D call. V lost 6 bases, J lost 0 bases, and 17 bases lay in between. From germline, CDR1 is SEHNR and CDR2 FQNEAQ (reference sequence). The CDR3 totals 16 residues. The CDR3 loop is CASSPGPGSANYGYTF. In DNA form, the CDR3 reads TGTGCCAGCAGTCCCGGACCCGGGTCCGCTAACTATGGCTACACCTTC.

About this clonotype itself: The junction shows a germline mismatch at one end, possibly a read error. This chain uses TRBV15 with TRBJ2-7; 10 bases fit TRBD2. CDR1 is LNHNV, CDR2 YYDKDF, per germline (reference sequence). The CDR3 extends over 16 amino acids. The CDR3 region has the DNA TGTGCCACCGGCAGAGACAGTCTAGCGGGAGAATACGAGCAGTACTTC. Protein product: CATGRDSLAGEYEQYF.

The chain joins TRBV20-1 to TRBJ2-1; D is perhaps TRBD2 (5 bases). This CDR3 comprises 13 residues. Deletions cut 6 bases from V and 3 bases from J, with 12 bases between. Looked up from germline, CDR1 is DFQATT and CDR2 is SNEGSKA (reference sequence). CDR3: CSAKPRGYNEQFF. The DNA for the CDR3 is TGCAGTGCAAAACCTCGGGGCTACAATGAGCAGTTCTTC.

This sequence joins TRBV7-2 and TRBJ2-7; the match to TRBD1 covers 8 bases. V lost 3 bases, J lost 4 bases, and 11 bases stayed unmatched. This CDR3 contains 16 residues. Germline V CDR1 and CDR2: SGHTA, FQGNSA. DNA of the CDR3: TGTGCCAGCAGCTTCGAGTCGCACAGGGGGTCTTACGAGCAGTACTTC. It yields the protein CASSFESHRGSYEQYF.

On this clonotype: The junction shows a germline mismatch at one end, possibly a read error. V is TRBV24-1 and J is TRBJ2-2; D remains ambiguous. The CDR3 spans 13 residues. CDR1 is KGHDR and CDR2 is SFDVKD in the germline V gene. Here the CDR3 DNA reads TGTGCCGCCAGTGTTTTTGGTACCGGGGAGCTGTTTTTT. It codes for CAASVFGTGELFF.

To note about this clonotype: Germline and junction disagree at one end, which may indicate a read error. This sequence joins TRBV7-9 and TRBJ2-1; D is ambiguous. Germline V lookup: CDR1 SEHNR, CDR2 FQNEAQ (reference sequence). The CDR3 runs to 16 residues. The DNA for the CDR3 is TGTGCCAGCGGCTTAGTACCCAGTCGTCCCCGAGATGAGCAGTTCTTC. Its protein product is CASGLVPSRPRDEQFF. Full variable domain (remainder filled in from reference TRBV7-9 and TRBJ2-1): DTGVSQNPRHKITKRGQNVTFRCDPISEHNRLYWYRQTLGQGPEFLTYFQNEAQLEKSRLLSDRFSAERPKGSFSTLEIQRTEQGDSAMYLCASGLVPSRPRDEQFFGPGTRLTVL.

This clonotype was detected many times. V is TRBV10-3 and J is TRBJ2-1; a possible D gene is TRBD1 (6 bases). Looked up from germline, CDR1 is ENHRY and CDR2 is SYGVKD. The CDR3 covers 15 residues. Trimming left V 2 bases short and J 4 bases short, with 12 bases between. CDR3 coding DNA: TGTGCCATCAGTGAGGGCAGGGGTAGATACAATGAGCAGTTCTTC. Translating it yields CAISEGRGRYNEQFF.